The sequence of this T cell receptor beta chain was determined in a study of T cell responses to AZD1222 COVID-19 vaccine. Study-level points and caveats: Donors were largely white British and mainly female; clonal diversity was possibly underestimated. Spike-spanning, vaccine-associated CD4 TCRs were dominant at 160-218 and 743-854. Seropositive at baseline were only a handful of AZD1222 recipients.

Using immunoSEQ multiplex PCR, the repertoire was profiled, and TCRdb retains in-frame clones only, with some absent. The data show about 150,000 clones, with 90% seen just once and around 2.9% held by the top ten. The CDR3 is made up of 15 amino acids. Germline CDR1 reads MNHEY; CDR2 reads SVGAGI. V gave up 0 bases and J gave up 4 bases; unmatched junction bases: 5. Concerning this clone: Its matching antigen is unknown.

This clonotype was obtained from an adult who received the AZD1222 COVID-19 vaccine. Sample: peripheral blood, taken 28 days after the second AZD1222 dose. The chain is built from TRBV6-5 and TRBJ1-1; the match to TRBD1 covers 7 bases. Here the CDR3 reads CASSYSPPGGTEAFF. The CDR3 bases are TGTGCCAGCAGTTACTCGCCGCCAGGGGGCACTGAAGCTTTCTTT.